These 28 T cell receptor beta chains originate from one sample sequenced in a study of OX40 agonist ivuxolimab in advanced cancers. The protocol was immunoSEQ multiplex PCR, while the TCRdb copy is restricted to in-frame clones and leaves out a portion. The sample yields tens of thousands of clones, 70% to 90% seen once. The sample in question was CD4+ or CD8+ T cells sorted from blood, obtained in a trial of the OX40 agonist ivuxolimab. Receptors originate from an adult with an advanced solid tumor such as melanoma, head and neck, liver or kidney cancer.

The V and J genes are TRBV2 and TRBJ2-3; tentative D call: TRBD1 (7 bases). Germline lookup yields CDR1 SNHLY and CDR2 FYNNEI. The V end lost 2 bases, the J end lost 1 base, and 22 bases lay between the germline ends. The CDR3 length is 19 residues. The CDR3 DNA is TGTGCCAGCAGTGAACCTGATGCGGGGACAGAAGTAGGCACAGATACGCAGTATTTT. This sequence encodes CASSEPDAGTEVGTDTQYF.

V usage is TRBV5-1 and J usage is TRBJ2-3; 7 bases line up with TRBD2. Per germline, CDR1 SGHRS and CDR2 YFSETQ. With 0 bases clipped from V and 4 bases from J, the junction kept 8 bases outside the gene matches. The CDR3 runs to 16 residues. CDR3 amino acids: CASSLGAGVVSDTQYF. The DNA of the CDR3 is TGCGCCAGCAGCTTGGGGGCGGGGGTCGTGTCAGATACGCAGTATTTT.

This chain's CDR3 is CASSPGTTEAFF. CDR3 coding DNA: TGCGCCAGCAGCCCTGGGACAACTGAAGCTTTCTTT. V gene TRBV5-1 combines with J gene TRBJ1-1; the D gene is possibly TRBD1 (6 bases). The CDR3 is 12 amino acids. Trimming left V 4 bases short and J 5 bases short, with 9 bases between. Germline V gene data show CDR1 as SGHRS and CDR2 as YFSETQ. The full variable domain, in which reference TRBV5-1 and TRBJ1-1 provide the parts outside the CDR3, is KAGVTQTPRYLIKTRGQQVTLSCSPISGHRSVSWYQQTPGQGLQFLFEYFSETQRNKGNFPGRFSGRQFSNSRSEMNVSTLELGDSALYLCASSPGTTEAFFGQGTRLTVV.

This chain joins TRBV30 and TRBJ1-4; D is ambiguous. Per germline, CDR1 GTSNPN and CDR2 SVGIG (reference sequence). The CDR3 spans 14 residues. V lost 2 bases to trimming and J lost 6 bases, with 13 bases between them. This chain's CDR3 is CAWSPPGGYEKLFF. The CDR3 DNA follows: TGTGCCTGGAGTCCACCGGGCGGATATGAAAAACTGTTTTTT.

The rearrangement links TRBV7-9 to TRBJ1-5; tentatively, D is TRBD1 (6 bases). The CDR3 contains 18 residues. Germline assignment: CDR1 SEHNR and CDR2 FQNEAQ (reference sequence). V was pared by 3 bases and J by 6 bases, with 24 bases between. The CDR3 region is CASSFNTGSVMSGQPQHF. For the CDR3, the DNA is TGTGCCAGCAGCTTTAATACAGGGTCGGTGATGAGTGGTCAGCCCCAGCATTTT. Using reference TRBV7-9 and TRBJ1-5 for the parts outside the CDR3, the full variable domain is DTGVSQNPRHKITKRGQNVTFRCDPISEHNRLYWYRQTLGQGPEFLTYFQNEAQLEKSRLLSDRFSAERPKGSFSTLEIQRTEQGDSAMYLCASSFNTGSVMSGQPQHFGDGTRLSIL.

On this clone itself: This CDR3 is also generated by other DNA sequences in the sample. The chain joins TRBV5-1 to TRBJ2-3; D ambiguous. Trimming cost V 0 bases and J 1 base, with 9 bases left between them. From germline, CDR1 is SGHRS and CDR2 YFSETQ. There are 15 residues in the CDR3. Written as DNA, the CDR3 is TGCGCCAGCAGCTTGGAAGGGTCCCGCACAGATACGCAGTATTTT. This sequence encodes CASSLEGSRTDTQYF. Full variable domain (missing parts from reference TRBV5-1 and TRBJ2-3): KAGVTQTPRYLIKTRGQQVTLSCSPISGHRSVSWYQQTPGQGLQFLFEYFSETQRNKGNFPGRFSGRQFSNSRSEMNVSTLELGDSALYLCASSLEGSRTDTQYFGPGTRLTVL.

The rearrangement uses TRBV15 and TRBJ2-1, with no clear D. Trimming cost V 3 bases and J 6 bases, with 9 bases left between them. Germline V gene sequence: CDR1 LNHNV, CDR2 YYDKDF (reference sequence). The length of the CDR3 is 13 residues. The DNA of the CDR3 is TGTGCCACCAGCAGGGGTGCGAGCAATGAGCAGTTCTTC. It yields the protein CATSRGASNEQFF. Combining the CDR3 with reference TRBV15 and TRBJ2-1 gives the whole variable domain DAMVIQNPRYQVTQFGKPVTLSCSQTLNHNVMYWYQQKSSQAPKLLFHYYDKDFNNEADTPDNFQSRRPNTSFCFLDIRSPGLGDTAMYLCATSRGASNEQFFGPGTRLTVL.

CDR3 bases: TGCGCCAGCAGCCAAGATTCGGGCACCGGGGAGCTGTTTTTT. Protein product: CASSQDSGTGELFF. The V and J genes are TRBV4-3 and TRBJ2-2; D not resolved. Between the trimmed V and J ends, which lost 0 bases and 4 bases, there was a span of 6 bases. The germline V gene has CDR1 LGHNA and CDR2 YSLEER. This CDR3 region has 14 residues.

V is TRBV7-3 and J is TRBJ2-1, with TRBD2 matching 7 bases. This CDR3 spans 15 amino acids. CDR1 and CDR2 from the germline V gene are SGHTA and FQGTGA. Germline trimming cut 7 bases from V and 6 bases from J; bases unmatched to any gene: 12. CDR3 protein: CASTESPRGVNEQFF. The CDR3 nucleotides are TGTGCCAGCACCGAAAGCCCTCGGGGGGTCAATGAGCAGTTCTTC.

This chain connects TRBV7-2 to TRBJ1-4; 8 bases agree with TRBD1. The CDR3 has 18 residues. From germline, CDR1 is SGHTA and CDR2 FQGNSA. The V gene end was trimmed by 5 bases and the J gene end by 0 bases; junction bases not matched to a gene: 11. CDR3 nucleotides: TGTGCCAGCAGCCCCCCAGGACAGGGATCTGCAACTAATGAAAAACTGTTTTTT. It encodes CASSPPGQGSATNEKLFF.

This clone was seen a few times. The gene calls are TRBV10-3 and TRBJ2-7; 7 bases are shared with TRBD2. V dropped 7 bases and J dropped 5; count of bases not matched to a gene: 8. Germline-derived CDR1 and CDR2 are ENHRY and SYGVKD. The CDR3 runs to 13 residues. Written as DNA, the CDR3 is TGTGCCATCACTGAAGAGCGGGATGACGAGCAGTACTTC. As protein: CAITEERDDEQYF.

The chain couples TRBV7-3 to TRBJ2-1, with D perhaps matching TRBD1 (6 bases). V lost 5 bases and J 10 bases, leaving 12 bases between the germline ends. The CDR3 loop spans 12 amino acids. Per germline, CDR1 SGHTA and CDR2 FQGTGA. The CDR3 coding sequence is TGTGCCAGCAGCATCCTACAGGGAGAGCAGTTCTTC. This gives the protein CASSILQGEQFF.

This chain links TRBV6-6 with TRBJ2-1; D is unresolved. V was clipped by 10 bases and J by 10 bases, with 23 bases between them. The germline CDR1 and CDR2 sequences are MNHNY and SVGAGI (reference sequence). The CDR3 is 14 residues long. CDR3 in amino acids: CAITHSPGPVEQFF. The DNA of the CDR3 is TGTGCCATAACCCACTCCCCGGGCCCCGTCGAGCAGTTCTTC.

In its sample, this clone was seen once. The V call is TRBV18, the J call TRBJ1-2; TRBD1 matches at 7 bases. Losses at the gene ends were 5 bases for V and 1 base for J; bases not matched to a gene: 10. CDR1 is KGHSH and CDR2 is LQKENI in the germline V gene. This CDR3 is built from 16 residues. This CDR3 is CASSANRQGDNYGYTF. The CDR3 DNA sequence: TGTGCCAGCTCAGCCAATCGACAGGGAGATAACTATGGCTACACCTTC.

The chain joins TRBV5-8 to TRBJ2-6; D might be TRBD1 or TRBD2, each matching 5 bases. Germline V gene lookup returns CDR1 SGHTS and CDR2 YDEGEE. Deletions cut 2 bases from V and 4 bases from J, with 10 bases between. The CDR3 is 15 amino acids. The CDR3 loop reads CASSLPGTGANVLTF. The CDR3 bases are TGTGCCAGCAGCTTACCAGGGACGGGGGCCAACGTCCTGACTTTC.

The chain couples TRBV7-6 to TRBJ1-1; D is possibly TRBD1 (5 bases). The V end was cut by 2 bases, the J end by 4 bases, with 11 bases between. Per the germline V gene, CDR1 is SGHVS and CDR2 is FNYEAQ. The CDR3 loop spans 14 amino acids. CDR3 nucleotides: TGTGCCAGCAGCTTATTCCAGGGAAGCACTGAAGCTTTCTTT. Its protein product is CASSLFQGSTEAFF.

V is TRBV5-1 and J is TRBJ1-5; no firm D call. This CDR3 is 14 amino acids long. Deletions cut 2 bases from V and 7 bases from J, with 13 bases between. Per the germline V gene, CDR1 is SGHRS and CDR2 is YFSETQ. The CDR3 reads CASSFDSPGQPQHF. For the CDR3, the DNA is TGCGCCAGCAGCTTTGACTCGCCCGGGCAGCCCCAGCATTTT.

The chain recombines TRBV19 with TRBJ1-2, with D possibly matching TRBD1 (6 bases). Trimming left V 5 bases short and J 6 bases short, with 19 bases between. Looked up from germline, CDR1 is LNHDA and CDR2 is SQIVND (reference sequence). The CDR3 covers 15 residues. DNA for the CDR3: TGTGCCAGTAGTTCGAGCTCACAGGGTAGGGATGGCTACACCTTC. It yields the protein CASSSSSQGRDGYTF.

CDR3 nucleotide sequence: TGTGCCAGCAGCCAACAGGATACGCAGTATTTT. It codes for CASSQQDTQYF. The rearrangement uses TRBV28 and TRBJ2-3; D ambiguous. This CDR3 has 11 residues. Deletions cut 6 bases from V and 6 bases from J, with 7 bases between. Germline CDR1 reads MDHEN; CDR2 reads SYDVKM.

In regard to this clone: Other DNA sequences of this sample code for an identical CDR3. V gene TRBV18 combines with J gene TRBJ2-3; D remains unclear. In germline, CDR1 is KGHSH, CDR2 LQKENI. The CDR3 has 12 amino acids. V was pared by 2 bases and J by 3 bases, with 3 bases between. The CDR3 DNA reads TGTGCCAGCTCACCAGCGACAGATACGCAGTATTTT. It is translated as CASSPATDTQYF.

V and J are TRBV4-2 and TRBJ2-2; D may be TRBD2 (6 bases). Per germline, CDR1 LGHNA and CDR2 YNFKEQ. The CDR3 spans 15 residues. Trimming removed 1 base from V and 7 bases from J, with 13 bases in between. The CDR3 loop is CASSQGGGMGGELFF. The CDR3 nucleotides read TGTGCCAGCAGCCAAGGAGGAGGGATGGGCGGGGAGCTGTTTTTT.

J is TRBJ2-1 and V is TRBV28, with a weak D call TRBD2 (6 bases). The CDR3 runs to 16 residues. V lost 7 bases, J lost 8 bases, and 24 bases lay in between. Germline-derived CDR1 and CDR2 are MDHEN and SYDVKM. This CDR3 reads CASIQPGMTGVYEQFF. The CDR3 nucleotides read TGTGCCAGCATCCAACCGGGGATGACGGGAGTGTATGAGCAGTTCTTC. The full variable domain, completed using reference TRBV28 and TRBJ2-1, is DVKVTQSSRYLVKRTGEKVFLECVQDMDHENMFWYRQDPGLGLRLIYFSYDVKMKEKGDIPEGYSVSREKKERFSLILESASTNQTSMYLCASIQPGMTGVYEQFFGPGTRLTVL.

This chain connects TRBV6-5 to TRBJ1-5, with D perhaps TRBD1 (6 bases). The CDR3 contains 15 residues. V lost 6 bases, J lost 0 bases, and 12 bases lay in between. Germline CDR1 and CDR2: MNHEY and SVGAGI. The CDR3 nucleotides are TGTGCCAGCAGCCTTCACAGGGATAGCAATCAGCCCCAGCATTTT. It is translated as CASSLHRDSNQPQHF.

The chain uses TRBV5-6 and TRBJ2-1; the D gene is possibly TRBD1 (5 bases). The germline V and J ends were trimmed by 1 base and 9 bases, with 8 bases remaining between them. Germline CDR1 and CDR2: SGHDT and YYEEEE. This CDR3 contains 12 residues. The CDR3 bases are TGTGCCAGCAGCTTGCCCCAGGGTGAGCAGTTCTTC. Protein sequence: CASSLPQGEQFF.

The chain uses TRBV5-7 and TRBJ2-2, with D perhaps matching TRBD2 (5 bases). TRBV5-7 qualifies as an ORF whose function is uncertain. Trimming left V 4 bases short and J 4 bases short, with 14 bases between. This CDR3 has 15 residues. CDR3 sequence (DNA): TGTGCCAGCAGCCGCGAGAGGGCGGGCACCGGGGAGCTGTTTTTT. Amino acid sequence: CASSRERAGTGELFF.

The V call is TRBV21-1, the J call TRBJ1-3; the D segment call TRBD1 is taken from the table without a DNA check. TRBV21-1 is assigned pseudogene status. This CDR3 spans 16 amino acids. The CDR3 is CASSKGGRVVGNTIYF. The CDR3 nucleotides read TGTGCCAGCAGCAAAGGTGGCAGGGTGGTTGGAAACACCATATATTTT.

The rearrangement uses TRBV10-3 and TRBJ2-2; tentatively, D is TRBD1 (6 bases). This CDR3 comprises 16 residues. V was shortened by 4 bases and J by 2 bases, with 14 bases between the two germline ends. Germline lookup yields CDR1 ENHRY and CDR2 SYGVKD. CDR3 DNA sequence: TGTGCCATCAGTGGCAACAGGGACCGAAACACCGGGGAGCTGTTTTTT. Residues: CAISGNRDRNTGELFF.

The chain combines TRBV19 with TRBJ1-2; 7 positions match TRBD1. Germline lookup yields CDR1 LNHDA and CDR2 SQIVND (reference sequence). V shed 3 bases, J shed 7 bases, and the junction held 8 bases outside the gene matches. The CDR3 length is 14 residues. CDR3 DNA: TGTGCCAGTAGTATCCAGCCCCGGGACAGTGGCTACACCTTC. This translates into CASSIQPRDSGYTF. Combining the CDR3 with reference TRBV19 and TRBJ1-2 gives the whole variable domain DGGITQSPKYLFRKEGQNVTLSCEQNLNHDAMYWYRQDPGQGLRLIYYSQIVNDFQKGDIAEGYSVSREKKESFPLTVTSAQKNPTAFYLCASSIQPRDSGYTFGSGTRLTVV.